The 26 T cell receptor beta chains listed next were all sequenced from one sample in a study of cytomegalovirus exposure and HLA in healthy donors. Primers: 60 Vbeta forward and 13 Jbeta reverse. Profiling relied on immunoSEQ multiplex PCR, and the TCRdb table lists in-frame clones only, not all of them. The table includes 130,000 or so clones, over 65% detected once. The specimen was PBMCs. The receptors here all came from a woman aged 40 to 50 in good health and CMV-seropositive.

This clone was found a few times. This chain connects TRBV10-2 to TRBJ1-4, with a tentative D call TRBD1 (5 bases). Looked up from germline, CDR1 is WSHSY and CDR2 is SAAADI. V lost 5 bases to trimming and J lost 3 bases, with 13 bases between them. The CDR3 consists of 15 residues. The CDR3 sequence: CASSWGGTANEKLFF. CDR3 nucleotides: TGCGCCAGCAGTTGGGGGGGGACTGCTAATGAAAAACTGTTTTTT.

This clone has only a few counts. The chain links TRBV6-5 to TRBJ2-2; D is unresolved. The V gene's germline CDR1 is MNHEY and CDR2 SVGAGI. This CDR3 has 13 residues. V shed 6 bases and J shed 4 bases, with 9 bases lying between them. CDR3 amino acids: CASSLVGTGELFF. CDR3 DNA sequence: TGTGCCAGCAGCCTTGTCGGCACCGGGGAGCTGTTTTTT.

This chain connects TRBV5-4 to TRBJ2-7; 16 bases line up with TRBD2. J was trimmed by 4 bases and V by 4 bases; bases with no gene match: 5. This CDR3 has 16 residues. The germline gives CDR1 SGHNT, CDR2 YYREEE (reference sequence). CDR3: CASSPGTSGRGYEQYF. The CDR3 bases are TGTGCCAGCAGCCCCGGGACTAGCGGGAGGGGATACGAGCAGTACTTC.

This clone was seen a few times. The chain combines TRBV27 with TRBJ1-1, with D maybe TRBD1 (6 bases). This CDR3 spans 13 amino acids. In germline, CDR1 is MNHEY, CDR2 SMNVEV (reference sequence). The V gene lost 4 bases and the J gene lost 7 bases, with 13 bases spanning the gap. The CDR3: CASSSPRGREAFF. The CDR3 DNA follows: TGTGCCAGCAGTTCCCCCAGGGGCCGTGAAGCTTTCTTT.

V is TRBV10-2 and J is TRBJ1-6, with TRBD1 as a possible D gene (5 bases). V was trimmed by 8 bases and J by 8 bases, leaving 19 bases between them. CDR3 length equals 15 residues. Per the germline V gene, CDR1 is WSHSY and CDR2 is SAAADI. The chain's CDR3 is CASQNSAGLYSPLHF. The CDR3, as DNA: TGCGCCAGCCAAAACTCGGCAGGGTTATATTCACCCCTCCACTTT.

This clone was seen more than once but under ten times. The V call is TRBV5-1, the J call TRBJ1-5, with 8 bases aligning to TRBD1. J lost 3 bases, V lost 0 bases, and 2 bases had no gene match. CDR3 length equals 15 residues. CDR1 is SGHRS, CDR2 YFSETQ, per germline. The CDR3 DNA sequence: TGCGCCAGCAGCTTGGGGGACAGGAACAATCAGCCCCAGCATTTT. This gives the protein CASSLGDRNNQPQHF.

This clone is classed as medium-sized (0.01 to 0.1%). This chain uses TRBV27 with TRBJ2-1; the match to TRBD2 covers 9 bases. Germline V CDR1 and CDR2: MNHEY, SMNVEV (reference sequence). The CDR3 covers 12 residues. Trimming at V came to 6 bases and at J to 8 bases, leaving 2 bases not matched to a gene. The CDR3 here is CASRVAGDEQFF. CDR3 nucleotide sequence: TGTGCCAGCAGAGTAGCGGGAGATGAGCAGTTCTTC.

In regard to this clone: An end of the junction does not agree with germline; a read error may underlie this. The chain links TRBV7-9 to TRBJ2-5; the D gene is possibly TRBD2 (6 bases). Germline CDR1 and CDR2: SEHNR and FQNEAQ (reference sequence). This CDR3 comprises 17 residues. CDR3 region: CSSSKMVRDSSQETQYF. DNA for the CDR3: TGTTCCAGCAGCAAGATGGTCCGGGACTCTAGCCAAGAGACCCAGTACTTC.

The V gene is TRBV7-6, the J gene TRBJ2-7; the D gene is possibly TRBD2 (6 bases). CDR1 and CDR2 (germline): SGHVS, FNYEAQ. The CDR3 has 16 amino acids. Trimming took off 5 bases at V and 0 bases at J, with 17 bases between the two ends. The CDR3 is CASSPTGAGTSYEQYF. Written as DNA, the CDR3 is TGTGCCAGCAGCCCGACCGGGGCGGGAACCTCCTACGAGCAGTACTTC.

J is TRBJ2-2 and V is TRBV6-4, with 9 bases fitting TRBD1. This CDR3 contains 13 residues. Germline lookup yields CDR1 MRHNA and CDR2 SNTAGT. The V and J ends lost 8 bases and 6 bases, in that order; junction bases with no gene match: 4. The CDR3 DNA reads TGTGCCAGCGGGGACAGGGAGGCCGGGGAGCTGTTTTTT. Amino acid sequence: CASGDREAGELFF.

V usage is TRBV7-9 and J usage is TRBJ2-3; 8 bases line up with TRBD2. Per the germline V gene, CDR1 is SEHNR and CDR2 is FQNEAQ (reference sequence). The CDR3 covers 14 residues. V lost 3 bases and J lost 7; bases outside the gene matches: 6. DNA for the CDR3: TGTGCCAGCAGCTTCGGACTAGCCCCCTATACGCAGTATTTT. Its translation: CASSFGLAPYTQYF.

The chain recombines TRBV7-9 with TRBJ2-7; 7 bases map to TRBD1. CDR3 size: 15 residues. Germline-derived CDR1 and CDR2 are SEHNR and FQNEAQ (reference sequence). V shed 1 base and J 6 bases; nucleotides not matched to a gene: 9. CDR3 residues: CASSLDSGQVGEQYF. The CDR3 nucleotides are TGTGCCAGCAGCTTAGATTCCGGACAGGTGGGCGAGCAGTACTTC.

The CDR3 sequence: CASSPSGPNQPQHF. CDR3 bases: TGTGCCAGCTCACCTTCAGGGCCTAATCAGCCCCAGCATTTT. V is TRBV18 and J is TRBJ1-5; D is perhaps TRBD1 (5 bases). Germline lookup yields CDR1 KGHSH and CDR2 LQKENI. The CDR3 loop spans 14 amino acids. The V and J ends lost 3 bases and 4 bases respectively, with 10 bases between them. The full variable domain, rest sourced from reference TRBV18 and TRBJ1-5, is NAGVMQNPRHLVRRRGQEARLRCSPMKGHSHVYWYRQLPEEGLKFMVYLQKENIIDESGMPKERFSAEFPKEGPSILRIQQVVRGDSAAYFCASSPSGPNQPQHFGDGTRLSIL.

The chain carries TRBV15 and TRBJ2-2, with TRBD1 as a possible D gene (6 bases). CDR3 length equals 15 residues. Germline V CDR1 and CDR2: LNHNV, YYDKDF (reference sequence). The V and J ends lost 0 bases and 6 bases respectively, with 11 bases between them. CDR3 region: CATSREQGSSGELFF. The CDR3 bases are TGTGCCACCAGCAGAGAACAGGGATCCTCCGGGGAGCTGTTTTTT.

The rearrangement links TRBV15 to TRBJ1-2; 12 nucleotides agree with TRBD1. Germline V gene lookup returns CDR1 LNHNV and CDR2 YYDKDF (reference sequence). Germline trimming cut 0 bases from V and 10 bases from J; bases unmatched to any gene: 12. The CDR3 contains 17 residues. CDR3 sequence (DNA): TGTGCCACCAGCAGAGACCGAACCGGGACAGGGGGCCTAGACTACACCTTC. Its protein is CATSRDRTGTGGLDYTF. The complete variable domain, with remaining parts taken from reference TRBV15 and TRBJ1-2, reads DAMVIQNPRYQVTQFGKPVTLSCSQTLNHNVMYWYQQKSSQAPKLLFHYYDKDFNNEADTPDNFQSRRPNTSFCFLDIRSPGLGDTAMYLCATSRDRTGTGGLDYTFGSGTRLTVV.

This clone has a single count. CDR3 region: CAISDRTGDEQYF. In DNA form, the CDR3 reads TGTGCCATCAGTGACAGAACAGGGGACGAGCAGTACTTC. The chain uses TRBV10-3 and TRBJ2-7, with 7 bases aligning to TRBD1. This CDR3 region has 13 residues. After removal of 3 bases from V and 5 bases from J, the junction contained 4 bases not matched to a gene. CDR1 and CDR2 from the germline V gene are ENHRY and SYGVKD.

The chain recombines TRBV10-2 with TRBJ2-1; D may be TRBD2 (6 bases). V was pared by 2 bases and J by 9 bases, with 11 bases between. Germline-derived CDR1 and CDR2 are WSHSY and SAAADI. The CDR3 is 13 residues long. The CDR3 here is CASSETGEGEQFF. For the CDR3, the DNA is TGCGCCAGCAGTGAGACGGGAGAAGGTGAGCAGTTCTTC.

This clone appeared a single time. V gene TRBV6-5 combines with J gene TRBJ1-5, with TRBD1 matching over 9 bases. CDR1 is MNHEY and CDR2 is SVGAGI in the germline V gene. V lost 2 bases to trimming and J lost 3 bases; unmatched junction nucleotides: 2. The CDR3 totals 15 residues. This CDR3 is CASSYGTGNNQPQHF. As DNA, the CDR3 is TGTGCCAGCAGTTACGGGACAGGGAACAATCAGCCCCAGCATTTT.

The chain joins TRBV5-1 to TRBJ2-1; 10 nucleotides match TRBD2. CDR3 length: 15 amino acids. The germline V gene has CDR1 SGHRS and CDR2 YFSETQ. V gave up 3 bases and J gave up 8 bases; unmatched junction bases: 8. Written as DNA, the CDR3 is TGCGCCAGCAGCTCACTCCCTAGCGGGAGCGATGAGCAGTTCTTC. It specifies CASSSLPSGSDEQFF. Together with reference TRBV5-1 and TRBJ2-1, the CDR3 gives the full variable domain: KAGVTQTPRYLIKTRGQQVTLSCSPISGHRSVSWYQQTPGQGLQFLFEYFSETQRNKGNFPGRFSGRQFSNSRSEMNVSTLELGDSALYLCASSSLPSGSDEQFFGPGTRLTVL.

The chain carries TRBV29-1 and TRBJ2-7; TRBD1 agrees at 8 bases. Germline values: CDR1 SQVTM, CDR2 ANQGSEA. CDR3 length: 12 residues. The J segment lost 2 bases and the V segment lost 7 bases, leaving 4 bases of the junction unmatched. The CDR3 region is CSARQGTYEQYF. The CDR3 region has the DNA TGCAGCGCCCGACAGGGGACCTACGAGCAGTACTTC.

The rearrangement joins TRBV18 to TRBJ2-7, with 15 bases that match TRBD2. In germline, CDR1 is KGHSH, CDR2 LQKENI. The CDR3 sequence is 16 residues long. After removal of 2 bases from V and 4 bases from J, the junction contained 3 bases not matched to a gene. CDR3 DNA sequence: TGTGCCAGCTCACCAAACGGGACTAGCGGGGGGTACGAGCAGTACTTC. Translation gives CASSPNGTSGGYEQYF. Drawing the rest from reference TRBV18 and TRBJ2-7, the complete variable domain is NAGVMQNPRHLVRRRGQEARLRCSPMKGHSHVYWYRQLPEEGLKFMVYLQKENIIDESGMPKERFSAEFPKEGPSILRIQQVVRGDSAAYFCASSPNGTSGGYEQYFGPGTRLTVT.

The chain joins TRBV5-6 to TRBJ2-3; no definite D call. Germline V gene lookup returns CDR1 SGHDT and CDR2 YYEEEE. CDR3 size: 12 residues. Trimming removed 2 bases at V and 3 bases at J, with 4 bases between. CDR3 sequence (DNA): TGTGCCAGCAGCTTCGGGACAGATACGCAGTATTTT. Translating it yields CASSFGTDTQYF.

The CDR3 DNA sequence: TGTGCCAGTCGTAGCGATTTTAATTCACCCCTCCACTTT. Protein sequence: CASRSDFNSPLHF. V and J are TRBV19 and TRBJ1-6; no reliable D call. This CDR3 is 13 amino acids long. V was cut by 8 bases and J by 6 bases, with 11 bases left in between. The germline gives CDR1 LNHDA, CDR2 SQIVND (reference sequence).

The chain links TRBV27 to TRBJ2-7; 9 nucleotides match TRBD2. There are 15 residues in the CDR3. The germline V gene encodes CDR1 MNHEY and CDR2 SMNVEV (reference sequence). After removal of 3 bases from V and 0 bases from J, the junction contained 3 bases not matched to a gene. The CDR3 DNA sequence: TGTGCCAGCAGTTTGGCTAGCGGGACCTCCTACGAGCAGTACTTC. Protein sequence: CASSLASGTSYEQYF.

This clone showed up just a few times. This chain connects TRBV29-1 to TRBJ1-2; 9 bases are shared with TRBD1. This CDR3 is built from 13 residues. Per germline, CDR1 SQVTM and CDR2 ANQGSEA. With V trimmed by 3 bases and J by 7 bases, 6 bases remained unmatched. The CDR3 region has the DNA TGCAGCGTTGAGATACAGGGGGCAGGTGGCTACACCTTC. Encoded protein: CSVEIQGAGGYTF. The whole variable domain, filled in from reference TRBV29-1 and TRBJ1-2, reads SAVISQKPSRDICQRGTSLTIQCQVDSQVTMMFWYRQQPGQSLTLIATANQGSEATYESGFVIDKFPISRPNLTFSTLTVSNMSPEDSSIYLCSVEIQGAGGYTFGSGTRLTVV.

CDR3 DNA sequence: TGTGCCTGGAGTTTGGCATCCGGGGGCTACACCTTC. Residues: CAWSLASGGYTF. The chain carries TRBV30 and TRBJ1-2; D is unclear. The CDR3 runs to 12 residues. In germline, CDR1 is GTSNPN, CDR2 SVGIG (reference sequence). With 2 bases removed from V and 8 bases from J, the gap between germline ends came to 12 bases.